Below, 6 T cell receptor beta chains from the same sample are listed, as sequenced in a study of CD8 T cells in Susac syndrome. After extraction with the RNeasy kit, about 0.5 to 1 ug of the RNA was reverse transcribed using random hexamers. TCRdb itself ran the immunoSEQ multiplex PCR reads through MiXCR, one entry per CDR3 protein. Among 40,000 to 55,000 distinct CDR3 sequences listed, over 90% were seen once. What was sequenced was CD8+ T cells from PBMCs. These receptors originate from a human donor in good health.

The chain recombines TRBV6-2 or TRBV6-3 with TRBJ2-1, with D hard to call. The V and J ends lost 6 bases and 8 bases respectively, with 23 bases between them. The CDR3 loop spans 16 amino acids. CDR1 and CDR2 from the germline V gene are MNHEY and SVGEGT. This CDR3 reads CASSNISGPTRDEQFF. The CDR3 DNA reads TGTGCCAGCAGCAATATATCAGGCCCCACAAGGGATGAGCAGTTCTTC.

The chain combines TRBV7-9 with TRBJ2-5; TRBD2 aligns across 8 bases. CDR1 SEHNR and CDR2 FQNEAQ come from the germline V gene (reference sequence). The CDR3 is 15 residues long. V gave up 2 bases and J gave up 1 base; unmatched junction bases: 3. In DNA form, the CDR3 reads TGTGCCAGCAGCTTAACCAGCGGGGGCCAAGAGACCCAGTACTTC. Its translation is CASSLTSGGQETQYF.

This clonotype has a single count. The chain recombines TRBV24-1 with TRBJ2-1, with D hard to call. The CDR3 spans 13 residues. V was trimmed by 8 bases and J by 1 base, leaving 8 bases between them. The V gene's germline CDR1 is KGHDR and CDR2 SFDVKD. The CDR3 spells CATMDGSYNEQFF. Here the CDR3 DNA reads TGTGCCACCATGGATGGTTCCTACAATGAGCAGTTCTTC.

The V and J genes are TRBV6-5 and TRBJ2-2; a weak D match, TRBD2 (6 bases). Germline CDR1 and CDR2: MNHEY and SVGAGI. V was shortened by 8 bases and J by 6 bases, with 16 bases between the two germline ends. The CDR3 is made up of 14 amino acids. CDR3: CASAAGGEAGELFF. CDR3 DNA: TGTGCCAGCGCGGCAGGCGGGGAGGCCGGGGAGCTGTTTTTT.

V is TRBV2 and J is TRBJ2-5; 7 bases agree with TRBD1. The CDR3 sequence is 14 residues long. Germline CDR1 SNHLY, CDR2 FYNNEI. V lost 1 base and J lost 13; bases outside the gene matches: 12. The CDR3 reads CASSEVEGARIRYF. The CDR3 DNA follows: TGTGCCAGCAGTGAAGTCGAGGGGGCGCGGATCAGGTACTTC.

The J gene is TRBJ2-1, the V gene TRBV30, with D perhaps matching TRBD2 (5 bases). This CDR3 comprises 14 residues. Germline V gene lookup returns CDR1 GTSNPN and CDR2 SVGIG (reference sequence). Trimming took off 3 bases at V and 10 bases at J, with 19 bases between the two ends. CDR3 region: CAWRLSGSTHEQFF. CDR3 DNA: TGTGCCTGGAGACTGAGCGGATCTACCCACGAGCAGTTCTTC.